A selection of T cell receptor beta chains follows, all from one sample in a study of beta chain features in type 1 diabetes. Only in-frame clones appear in the TCRdb table, and some are missing; sequencing was by immunoSEQ multiplex PCR. This table has fewer than 650,000 clones, around 16% appearing once. The source material was naive CD4+ T cells from blood. These receptors were collected from a man in his late teens or twenties in good health. Each CDR3 is given with its conserved first and last residue. A D gene is named only where the DNA matches it firmly. A clone size is listed for some rows: how often the clone was seen (once, few, many), or a class if it is expanded.

D gene,J gene,clone size,V gene,CDR3 protein,CDR3 DNA
-,TRBJ1-1,-,TRBV15,CATSRDRGARTEAFF,TGTGCCACCAGCAGAGATCGGGGGGCACGAACTGAAGCTTTCTTT
TRBD1,TRBJ1-5,-,TRBV27,CASSRRQGTSQYQPQHF,TGTGCCAGCAGCCGAAGACAGGGAACCTCACAATATCAGCCCCAGCATTTT
-,TRBJ1-3,few,TRBV16,CASSQLSPGRNTIYF,TGTGCCAGCAGCCAATTAAGTCCCGGCAGGAACACCATATATTTT
TRBD1,TRBJ2-7,few,TRBV6-5,CASSRDRGTYEQYF,TGTGCCAGCAGTCGGGACAGGGGCACCTACGAGCAGTACTTC
-,TRBJ2-5,few,TRBV19,CASSTGRQETQYF,TGTGCCAGTAGTACGGGACGGCAAGAGACCCAGTACTTC
TRBD2,TRBJ2-1,-,TRBV9,CASTRTSGNNEQFF,TGTGCCAGCACCAGGACTAGCGGGAACAATGAGCAGTTCTTC
-,TRBJ1-1,-,TRBV4-3,CASSHLTGLNTEAFF,TGCGCCAGCAGCCATTTGACAGGCCTGAACACTGAAGCTTTCTTT
-,TRBJ2-2,-,TRBV5-4,CASTPGTRTGELFF,TGTGCCAGCACTCCTGGCACGCGGACCGGGGAGCTGTTTTTT
-,TRBJ2-5,few,TRBV2,CASSLQETQYF,TGTGCCAGCAGCCTACAAGAGACCCAGTACTTC
-,TRBJ1-4,-,TRBV7-2,CASSLVTGRFEKLFF,TGTGCCAGCAGCTTAGTCACAGGGCGCTTTGAAAAACTGTTTTTT
TRBD1,TRBJ2-5,few,TRBV15,CATSTRTGSVETQYF,TGTGCCACCAGCACTCGGACAGGGTCCGTAGAGACCCAGTACTTC
-,TRBJ1-3,few,TRBV29-1,CSGGLRNTIYF,TGCAGCGGGGGGCTTAGAAACACCATATATTTT
-,TRBJ2-7,-,TRBV5-1,CASSFLQGLGYEQYF,TGCGCCAGCAGCTTCCTACAGGGTTTGGGCTACGAGCAGTACTTC
TRBD1,TRBJ1-1,few,TRBV12-5,CASGLYRGEAFF,TGTGCTAGTGGTTTGTACAGGGGCGAAGCTTTCTTT
-,TRBJ1-5,few,TRBV19,CASSMEGGGNQPQHF,TGTGCCAGTAGTATGGAGGGAGGCGGCAATCAGCCCCAGCATTTT
TRBD1,TRBJ2-7,few,TRBV18,CASSPGQDYEQYF,TGTGCCAGCTCACCGGGACAGGACTACGAGCAGTACTTC
-,TRBJ1-2,few,TRBV2,CASRTEYGYTF,TGTGCCAGCAGGACGGAGTATGGCTACACCTTC
-,TRBJ1-3,-,TRBV14,CASSQYQGSRPGNTIYF,TGTGCCAGCAGCCAATACCAAGGCAGCCGTCCTGGAAACACCATATATTTT
TRBD1,TRBJ2-3,few,TRBV4-3,CASSQPQGAQGTDTQYF,TGCGCCAGCAGCCAACCCCAGGGGGCGCAGGGCACAGATACGCAGTATTTT
TRBD2,TRBJ2-7,-,TRBV7-2,CASSWRSGLAENYEQYF,TGTGCCAGCAGCTGGAGGAGCGGACTAGCGGAGAACTACGAGCAGTACTTC
TRBD1,TRBJ2-7,few,TRBV6-5,CASRPRDSSYEQYF,TGTGCCAGCAGGCCACGGGACAGCTCCTACGAGCAGTACTTC
-,TRBJ2-2,-,TRBV9,CASSVGGPGELFF,TGTGCCAGCAGCGTAGGTGGACCCGGGGAGCTGTTTTTT
TRBD2,TRBJ2-5,-,TRBV19,CASSLRGARETQYF,TGTGCCAGTAGTCTGCGGGGGGCGAGAGAGACCCAGTACTTC
-,TRBJ1-5,few,TRBV10-2,CASGGGRQRSNQPQHF,TGCGCCAGCGGGGGGGGGAGACAGCGTAGCAATCAGCCCCAGCATTTT
-,TRBJ1-3,-,TRBV30,CAWSVILQGSGNTIYF,TGTGCCTGGAGTGTCATCTTACAGGGCTCTGGAAACACCATATATTTT
TRBD1,TRBJ1-6,few,TRBV4-3,CASSQDTGGGNSPLHF,TGCGCCAGCAGCCAAGATACAGGGGGTGGTAATTCACCCCTCCACTTT
-,TRBJ2-5,-,TRBV19,CASSLSGGETQYF,TGTGCCAGTAGTCTCTCTGGGGGGGAGACCCAGTACTTC